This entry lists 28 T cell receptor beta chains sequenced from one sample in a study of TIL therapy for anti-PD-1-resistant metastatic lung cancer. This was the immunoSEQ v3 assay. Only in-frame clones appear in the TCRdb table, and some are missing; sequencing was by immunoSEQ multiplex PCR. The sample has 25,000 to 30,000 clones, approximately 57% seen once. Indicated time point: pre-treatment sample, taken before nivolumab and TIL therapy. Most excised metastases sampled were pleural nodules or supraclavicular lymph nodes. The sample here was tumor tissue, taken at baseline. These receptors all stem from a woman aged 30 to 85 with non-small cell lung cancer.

The CDR3 loop is CASSLVRGKFDEQYF. The DNA for the CDR3 is TGTGCCAGCAGCTTAGTGCGCGGCAAGTTTGACGAGCAGTACTTC. The chain has TRBV7-8 and TRBJ2-7; no clear D. The CDR3 spans 15 residues. V lost 1 base and J 5 bases, leaving 15 bases between the germline ends. Germline CDR1 SGHVS, CDR2 FQNEAQ. Drawing the rest from reference TRBV7-8 and TRBJ2-7, the complete variable domain is GAGVSQSPRYKVAKRGQDVALRCDPISGHVSLFWYQQALGQGPEFLTYFQNEAQLDKSGLPSDRFFAERPEGSVSTLKIQRTQQEDSAVYLCASSLVRGKFDEQYFGPGTRLTVT.

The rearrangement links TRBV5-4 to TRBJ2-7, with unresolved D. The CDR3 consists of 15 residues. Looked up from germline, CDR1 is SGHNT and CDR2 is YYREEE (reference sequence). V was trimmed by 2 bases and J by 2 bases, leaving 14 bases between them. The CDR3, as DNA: TGTGCCAGCAGCTTTCTTCCCCAAGGTGCCTACGAGCAGTACTTC. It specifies CASSFLPQGAYEQYF.

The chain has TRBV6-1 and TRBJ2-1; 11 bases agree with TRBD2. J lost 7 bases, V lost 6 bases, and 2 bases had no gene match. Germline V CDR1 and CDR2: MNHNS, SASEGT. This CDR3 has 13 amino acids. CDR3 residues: CASSLAGGNEQFF. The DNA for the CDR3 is TGTGCCAGCAGCCTAGCGGGAGGAAATGAGCAGTTCTTC.

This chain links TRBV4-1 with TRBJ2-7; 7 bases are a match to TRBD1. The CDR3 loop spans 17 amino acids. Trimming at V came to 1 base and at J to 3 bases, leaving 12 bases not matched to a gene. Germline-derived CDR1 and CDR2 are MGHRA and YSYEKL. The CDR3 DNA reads TGCGCCAGCAGCCAAGTAAACCGGGACAGCAACCACTACGAGCAGTACTTC. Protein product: CASSQVNRDSNHYEQYF.

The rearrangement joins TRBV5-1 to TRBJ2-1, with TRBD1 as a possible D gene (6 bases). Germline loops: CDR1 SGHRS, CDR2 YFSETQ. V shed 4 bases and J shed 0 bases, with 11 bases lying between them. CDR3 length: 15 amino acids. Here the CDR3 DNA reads TGCGCCAGCAGCATTACAGGGAGCTCCTACAATGAGCAGTTCTTC. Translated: CASSITGSSYNEQFF.

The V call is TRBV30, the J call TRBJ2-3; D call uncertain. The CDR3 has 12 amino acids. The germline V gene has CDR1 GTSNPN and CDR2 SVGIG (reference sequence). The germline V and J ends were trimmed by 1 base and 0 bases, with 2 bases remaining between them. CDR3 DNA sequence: TGTGCCTGGAGTGCTAGCACAGATACGCAGTATTTT. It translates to CAWSASTDTQYF.

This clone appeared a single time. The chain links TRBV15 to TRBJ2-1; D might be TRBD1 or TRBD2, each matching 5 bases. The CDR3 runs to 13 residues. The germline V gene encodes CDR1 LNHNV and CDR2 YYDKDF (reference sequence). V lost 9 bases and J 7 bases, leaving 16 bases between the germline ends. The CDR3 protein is CATLGTETNEQFF. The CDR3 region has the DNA TGTGCCACACTCGGGACGGAAACAAATGAGCAGTTCTTC.

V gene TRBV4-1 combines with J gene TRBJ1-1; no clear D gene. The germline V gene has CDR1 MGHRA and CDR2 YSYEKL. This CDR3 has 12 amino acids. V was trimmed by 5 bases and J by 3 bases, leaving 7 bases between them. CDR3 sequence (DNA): TGCGCCAGCAGCGAGAGTGACACTGAAGCTTTCTTT. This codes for CASSESDTEAFF.

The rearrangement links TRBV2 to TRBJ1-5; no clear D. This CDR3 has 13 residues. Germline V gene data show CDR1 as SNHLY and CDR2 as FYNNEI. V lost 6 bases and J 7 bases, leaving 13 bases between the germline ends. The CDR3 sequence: CASSPGLWQPQHF. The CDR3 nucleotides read TGTGCCAGCAGCCCGGGCCTATGGCAGCCCCAGCATTTT.

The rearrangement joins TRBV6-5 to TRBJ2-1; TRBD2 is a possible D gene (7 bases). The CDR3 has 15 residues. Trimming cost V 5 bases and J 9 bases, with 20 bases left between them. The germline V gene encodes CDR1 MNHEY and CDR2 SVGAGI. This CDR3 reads CASSKTGGWTAEQFF. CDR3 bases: TGTGCCAGCAGTAAAACGGGGGGCTGGACGGCTGAGCAGTTCTTC.

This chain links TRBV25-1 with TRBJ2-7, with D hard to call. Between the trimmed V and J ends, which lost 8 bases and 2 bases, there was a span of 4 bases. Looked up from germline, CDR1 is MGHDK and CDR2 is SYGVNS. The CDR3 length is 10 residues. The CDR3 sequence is CASPPYEQYF. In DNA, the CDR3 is TGTGCCAGCCCTCCCTACGAGCAGTACTTC.

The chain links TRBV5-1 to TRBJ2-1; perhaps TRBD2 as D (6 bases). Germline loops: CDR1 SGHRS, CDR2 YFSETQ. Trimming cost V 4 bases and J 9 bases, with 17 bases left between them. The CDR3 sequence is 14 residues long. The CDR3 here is CASSDASGGSEQFF. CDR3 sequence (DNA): TGCGCCAGCAGCGACGCCTCAGGAGGGAGTGAGCAGTTCTTC.

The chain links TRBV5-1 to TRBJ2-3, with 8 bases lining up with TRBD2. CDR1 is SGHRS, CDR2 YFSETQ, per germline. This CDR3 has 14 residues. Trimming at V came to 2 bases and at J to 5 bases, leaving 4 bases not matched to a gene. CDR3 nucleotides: TGCGCCAGCAGCTTTTCGGGAGGGGGAGATACGCAGTATTTT. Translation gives CASSFSGGGDTQYF.

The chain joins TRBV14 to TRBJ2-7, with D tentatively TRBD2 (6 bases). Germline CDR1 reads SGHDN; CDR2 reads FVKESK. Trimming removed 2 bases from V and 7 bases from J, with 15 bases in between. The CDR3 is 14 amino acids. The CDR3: CASSQTSPLAEQYF. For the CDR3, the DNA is TGTGCCAGCAGCCAAACTAGCCCCCTCGCGGAGCAGTACTTC. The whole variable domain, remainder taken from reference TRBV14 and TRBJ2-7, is EAGVTQFPSHSVIEKGQTVTLRCDPISGHDNLYWYRRVMGKEIKFLLHFVKESKQDESGMPNNRFLAERTGGTYSTLKVQPAELEDSGVYFCASSQTSPLAEQYFGPGTRLTVT.

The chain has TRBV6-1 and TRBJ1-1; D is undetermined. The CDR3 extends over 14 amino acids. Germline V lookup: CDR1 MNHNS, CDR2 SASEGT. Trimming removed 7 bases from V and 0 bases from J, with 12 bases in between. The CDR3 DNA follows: TGTGCCAGCAAGGCCAACCATATGAACACTGAAGCTTTCTTT. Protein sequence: CASKANHMNTEAFF.

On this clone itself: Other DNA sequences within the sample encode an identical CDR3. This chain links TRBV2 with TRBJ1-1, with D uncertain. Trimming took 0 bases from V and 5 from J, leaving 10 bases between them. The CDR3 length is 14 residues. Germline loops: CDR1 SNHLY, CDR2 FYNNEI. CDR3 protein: CASSEALPGTEAFF. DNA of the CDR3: TGTGCCAGCAGTGAAGCGCTCCCTGGGACTGAAGCTTTCTTT.

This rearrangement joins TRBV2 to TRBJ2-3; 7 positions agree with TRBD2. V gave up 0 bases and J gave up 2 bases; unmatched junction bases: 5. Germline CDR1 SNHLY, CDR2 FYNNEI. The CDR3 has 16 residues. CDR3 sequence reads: CASSEALGGFTDTQYF. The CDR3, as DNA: TGTGCCAGCAGTGAAGCGCTGGGGGGGTTCACAGATACGCAGTATTTT.

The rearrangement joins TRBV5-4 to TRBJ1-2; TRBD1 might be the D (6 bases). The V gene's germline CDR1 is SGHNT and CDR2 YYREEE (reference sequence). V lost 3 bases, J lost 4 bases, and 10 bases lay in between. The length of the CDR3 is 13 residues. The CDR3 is CASSYRASYGYTF. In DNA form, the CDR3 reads TGTGCCAGCAGCTACAGGGCTTCCTATGGCTACACCTTC.

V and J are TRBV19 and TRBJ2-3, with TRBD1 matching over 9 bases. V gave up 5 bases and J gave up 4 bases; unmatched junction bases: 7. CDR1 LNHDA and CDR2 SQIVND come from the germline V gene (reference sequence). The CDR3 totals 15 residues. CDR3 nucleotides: TGTGCCAGTAGTGAGACAGGGGGGAATTCAGATACGCAGTATTTT. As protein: CASSETGGNSDTQYF. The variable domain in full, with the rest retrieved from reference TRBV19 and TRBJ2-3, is DGGITQSPKYLFRKEGQNVTLSCEQNLNHDAMYWYRQDPGQGLRLIYYSQIVNDFQKGDIAEGYSVSREKKESFPLTVTSAQKNPTAFYLCASSETGGNSDTQYFGPGTRLTVL.

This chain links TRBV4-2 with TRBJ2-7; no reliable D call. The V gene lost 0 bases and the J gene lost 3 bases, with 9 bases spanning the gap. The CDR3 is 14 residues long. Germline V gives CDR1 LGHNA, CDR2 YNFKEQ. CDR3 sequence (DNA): TGTGCCAGCAGCCAAGATTGGAGTAGCTACGAGCAGTACTTC. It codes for CASSQDWSSYEQYF.

In DNA, the CDR3 is TGTGCCACCAGCAGAGATAAATTTCGAGGTGAAAAACTGTTTTTT. Translated: CATSRDKFRGEKLFF. The gene calls are TRBV15 and TRBJ1-4; D gene ambiguous. Looked up from germline, CDR1 is LNHNV and CDR2 is YYDKDF (reference sequence). V shed 0 bases and J shed 7 bases, with 12 bases lying between them. The CDR3 is 15 residues long.

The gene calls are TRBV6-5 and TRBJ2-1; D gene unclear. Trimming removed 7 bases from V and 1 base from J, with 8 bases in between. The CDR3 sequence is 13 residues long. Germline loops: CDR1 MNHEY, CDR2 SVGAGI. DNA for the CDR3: TGTGCCAGCACCAAGGGATCCTACAATGAGCAGTTCTTC. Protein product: CASTKGSYNEQFF.

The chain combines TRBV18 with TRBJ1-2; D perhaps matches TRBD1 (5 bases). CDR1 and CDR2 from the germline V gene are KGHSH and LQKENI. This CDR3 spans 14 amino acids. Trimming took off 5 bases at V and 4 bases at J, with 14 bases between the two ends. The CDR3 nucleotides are TGTGCCAGCTCATCAACAAAAGACAGCTATGGCTACACCTTC. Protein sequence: CASSSTKDSYGYTF. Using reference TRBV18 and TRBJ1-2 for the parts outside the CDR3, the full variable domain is NAGVMQNPRHLVRRRGQEARLRCSPMKGHSHVYWYRQLPEEGLKFMVYLQKENIIDESGMPKERFSAEFPKEGPSILRIQQVVRGDSAAYFCASSSTKDSYGYTFGSGTRLTVV.

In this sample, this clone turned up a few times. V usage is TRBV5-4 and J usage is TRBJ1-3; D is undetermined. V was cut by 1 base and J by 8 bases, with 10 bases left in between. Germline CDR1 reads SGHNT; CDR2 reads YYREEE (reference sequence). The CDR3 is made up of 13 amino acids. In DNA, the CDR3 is TGTGCCAGCAGCTTGAAGGAGGGATACACCATATATTTT. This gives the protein CASSLKEGYTIYF.

The CDR3 region is CASSARGRVDEQYF. CDR3 coding DNA: TGTGCCAGCAGTGCACGCGGGAGGGTAGACGAGCAGTACTTC. The rearrangement uses TRBV28 and TRBJ2-7, with 9 bases matching TRBD2. Trimming cost V 5 bases and J 5 bases; bases outside gene matches: 7. This CDR3 has 14 amino acids. Germline lookup yields CDR1 MDHEN and CDR2 SYDVKM.

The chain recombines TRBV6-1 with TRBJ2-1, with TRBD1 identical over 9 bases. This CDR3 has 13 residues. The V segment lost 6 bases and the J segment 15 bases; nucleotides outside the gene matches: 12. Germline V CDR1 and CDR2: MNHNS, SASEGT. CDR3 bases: TGTGCCAGCAGAGGGGACAGGGTTGGCGTACCGTTCTTC. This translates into CASRGDRVGVPFF.

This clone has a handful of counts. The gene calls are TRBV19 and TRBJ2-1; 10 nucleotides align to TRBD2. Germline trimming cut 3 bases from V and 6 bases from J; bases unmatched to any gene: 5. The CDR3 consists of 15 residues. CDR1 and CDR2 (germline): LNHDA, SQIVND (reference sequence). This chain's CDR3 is CASSISGRSSNEQFF. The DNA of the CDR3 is TGTGCCAGTAGTATTAGCGGGAGGAGTTCCAATGAGCAGTTCTTC.

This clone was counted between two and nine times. The CDR3 region is CASSPGTDYSNQPQHF. The CDR3, as DNA: TGCGCCAGCAGCCCAGGGACGGACTATAGCAATCAGCCCCAGCATTTT. V usage is TRBV5-1 and J usage is TRBJ1-5; D might be TRBD1 (5 bases). Looked up from germline, CDR1 is SGHRS and CDR2 is YFSETQ. The ends were cut back, 4 bases at V and 0 bases at J, with 14 bases in the middle. The CDR3 covers 16 residues.